The 28 T cell receptor beta chains listed next were all sequenced from one sample in a study of early T cells in non-severe SARS-CoV-2 infection. One entry per CDR3 protein results from TCRdb running MiXCR on the 5' RACE reads. The table shows some 62,000 distinct CDR3 sequences, with around 9.9% occurring only once. The specimen sequenced was whole blood. These receptors were collected from an adult who was a healthcare worker with PCR-confirmed SARS-CoV-2 infection or an uninfected control (not recorded which).

In its sample, this clonotype was seen many times. The chain has TRBV7-7 and TRBJ2-5; 7 bases map to TRBD1. V lost 0 bases and J lost 7; bases outside the gene matches: 11. CDR1 SSHAT and CDR2 FNYEAQ come from the germline V gene (reference sequence). CDR3 length: 16 amino acids. CDR3 protein: CASSLAPTGQPRTQYF. The CDR3 DNA reads TGTGCCAGCAGCTTAGCGCCCACGGGACAGCCCCGGACCCAGTACTTC. Based on the CDR3 plus reference TRBV7-7 and TRBJ2-5, the full variable domain is GAGVSQSPRYKVTKRGQDVTLRCDPISSHATLYWYQQALGQGPEFLTYFNYEAQPDKSGLPSDRFSAERPEGSISTLTIQRTEQRDSAMYRCASSLAPTGQPRTQYFGPGTRLLVL.

The chain combines TRBV30 with TRBJ2-7; 8 bases map to TRBD2. Trimming cost V 2 bases and J 0 bases; bases outside gene matches: 3. The CDR3 extends over 14 amino acids. The germline V gene has CDR1 GTSNPN and CDR2 SVGIG (reference sequence). The CDR3 protein is CAWSRGGSSYEQYV. The CDR3 coding sequence is TGTGCCTGGAGTCGCGGGGGGAGCTCCTACGAGCAGTACGTC.

This clonotype was counted a few times. This chain joins TRBV3-1 and TRBJ1-2, with 8 nucleotides matching TRBD1. Germline CDR1 reads LGHDT; CDR2 reads YNNKEL (reference sequence). After removal of 2 bases from V and 7 bases from J, the junction contained 6 bases not matched to a gene. The CDR3 spans 14 residues. The CDR3 is CASSQQQGVGGYTF. CDR3 sequence (DNA): TGTGCCAGCAGCCAACAACAGGGGGTTGGTGGCTACACCTTC.

This clonotype showed up many times. The chain has TRBV6-1 and TRBJ2-1; D may correspond to TRBD1 or TRBD2 (5 bases each). V dropped 2 bases and J dropped 0 bases, with 11 bases sitting between them. This CDR3 has 16 residues. From germline, CDR1 is MNHNS and CDR2 SASEGT. The CDR3 sequence: CASSEPGLSSYNEQFF. DNA for the CDR3: TGTGCCAGCAGTGAACCGGGGCTTAGCTCCTACAATGAGCAGTTCTTC.

The chain joins TRBV19 to TRBJ1-2; D ambiguous. Trimming pared 5 bases from V and 2 bases from J, leaving 15 bases between. The CDR3 spans 15 residues. Germline CDR1 is LNHDA and CDR2 is SQIVND (reference sequence). The CDR3, as DNA: TGTGCCAGTAGTCCCGCGGTAGGCTCGAACTATGGCTACACCTTC. It yields the protein CASSPAVGSNYGYTF.

The chain couples TRBV4-1 to TRBJ1-1; D is undetermined. Germline assignment: CDR1 MGHRA and CDR2 YSYEKL. V was clipped by 1 base and J by 2 bases, with 20 bases between them. This CDR3 spans 18 amino acids. CDR3 sequence: CASSQGSLKGKGNTEAFF. The CDR3 DNA sequence: TGCGCCAGCAGCCAAGGCTCCCTAAAGGGAAAGGGAAACACTGAAGCTTTCTTT.

The chain is built from TRBV5-1 and TRBJ1-6; D unclear. The CDR3 is 14 amino acids. V lost 4 bases to trimming and J lost 7 bases, with 12 bases between them. Germline V gene lookup returns CDR1 SGHRS and CDR2 YFSETQ. The CDR3, as DNA: TGCGCCAGCAGCATATGGACGGAGAATTCACCCCTCCACTTT. It specifies CASSIWTENSPLHF.

V is TRBV12-3 or TRBV12-4 and J is TRBJ2-3; TRBD2 matches at 8 bases. The V segment lost 10 bases and the J segment 3 bases; nucleotides outside the gene matches: 9. This CDR3 has 14 amino acids. This CDR3 is CATLERGPTDTQYF. The DNA for the CDR3 is TGTGCCACCCTTGAGCGGGGGCCTACAGATACGCAGTATTTT.

This clonotype showed up many times. The chain couples TRBV2 to TRBJ2-3; possibly TRBD1 for D (6 bases). Trimming removed 5 bases at V and 3 bases at J, with 15 bases between. Germline values: CDR1 SNHLY, CDR2 FYNNEI. This CDR3 is 15 amino acids long. CDR3 loop: CASSRTGKRTDTQYF. CDR3 DNA sequence: TGTGCCAGCAGTCGAACAGGGAAAAGGACAGATACGCAGTATTTT.

This clonotype showed up many times. J is TRBJ2-5 and V is TRBV20-1, with a tentative D call TRBD1 (6 bases). V lost 8 bases to trimming and J lost 2 bases, with 12 bases between them. In germline, CDR1 is DFQATT, CDR2 SNEGSKA (reference sequence). The CDR3 is made up of 12 amino acids. This CDR3 reads CSTRTVQETQYF. DNA for the CDR3: TGCAGTACCCGGACAGTTCAAGAGACCCAGTACTTC.

This clonotype came up a few times. The chain couples TRBV7-8 to TRBJ1-1; no firm D call. V was pared by 1 base and J by 3 bases, with 12 bases between. This CDR3 contains 15 residues. The germline V gene encodes CDR1 SGHVS and CDR2 FQNEAQ. The DNA for the CDR3 is TGTGCCAGCAGCTTAGGGAACAGCCTCGACACTGAAGCTTTCTTT. Protein product: CASSLGNSLDTEAFF.

This clonotype was observed a few times. This chain joins TRBV19 and TRBJ2-6; D is unresolved. Trimming pared 3 bases from V and 0 bases from J, leaving 3 bases between. Germline-derived CDR1 and CDR2 are LNHDA and SQIVND (reference sequence). The CDR3 covers 14 residues. In DNA, the CDR3 is TGTGCCAGTAGTATTGACTCTGGGGCCAACGTCCTGACTTTC. Encoded protein: CASSIDSGANVLTF. Full variable domain (missing parts from reference TRBV19 and TRBJ2-6): DGGITQSPKYLFRKEGQNVTLSCEQNLNHDAMYWYRQDPGQGLRLIYYSQIVNDFQKGDIAEGYSVSREKKESFPLTVTSAQKNPTAFYLCASSIDSGANVLTFGAGSRLTVL.

This clonotype was seen at least ten times. J is TRBJ2-1 and V is TRBV10-1; tentatively, D is TRBD2 (6 bases). The CDR3 runs to 15 residues. Germline V gene lookup returns CDR1 WNHNN and CDR2 SYGVQD (reference sequence). Trimming took 6 bases from V and 6 from J, leaving 18 bases between them. CDR3 sequence (DNA): TGCGCCAGCAGCGAAGGCCTGGGGGGTTCCAATGAGCAGTTCTTC. It specifies CASSEGLGGSNEQFF.

The table lists this clonotype with a few counts. V usage is TRBV4-2 and J usage is TRBJ1-2, with a tentative D call TRBD1 (5 bases). Deletions cut 0 bases from V and 2 bases from J, with 13 bases between. Germline V gene sequence: CDR1 LGHNA, CDR2 YNFKEQ. The length of the CDR3 is 16 residues. DNA for the CDR3: TGTGCCAGCAGCCAAGATTATAATGGGGGAAACTATGGCTACACCTTC. This codes for CASSQDYNGGNYGYTF.

This clonotype was found many times. V and J are TRBV6-1 and TRBJ2-3, with D hard to call. This CDR3 has 13 amino acids. V was trimmed by 8 bases and J by 5 bases, leaving 14 bases between them. CDR1 and CDR2 from the germline V gene are MNHNS and SASEGT. The CDR3 DNA follows: TGTGCCAGCCTTGACCCGAAGAAAGATACGCAGTATTTT. Its translation is CASLDPKKDTQYF.

This clonotype was picked up many times. The chain combines TRBV6-6 with TRBJ2-3, with 9 bases identical to TRBD2. The V and J ends lost 0 bases and 0 bases, in that order; junction bases with no gene match: 4. The germline CDR1 and CDR2 sequences are MNHNY and SVGAGI (reference sequence). CDR3 length: 17 residues. The CDR3 DNA reads TGTGCCAGCAGTTACTCGCGGCGGGGGGGTAGCACAGATACGCAGTATTTT. It codes for CASSYSRRGGSTDTQYF.

This clonotype was counted a few times. J is TRBJ2-3 and V is TRBV6-2 or TRBV6-3; 10 bases fit TRBD2. CDR1 MNHEY and CDR2 SVGEGT come from the germline V gene. V lost 6 bases, J lost 7 bases, and 7 bases stayed unmatched. This CDR3 spans 14 amino acids. The CDR3 bases are TGTGCCAGCAGGGAGCGGGGGGGCCCAAATACGCAGTATTTT. The encoded protein is CASRERGGPNTQYF.

This clonotype appeared a few times. The rearrangement joins TRBV19 to TRBJ2-5, with a tentative D call TRBD2 (5 bases). This CDR3 region has 14 residues. The V gene's germline CDR1 is LNHDA and CDR2 SQIVND (reference sequence). Trimming pared 1 base from V and 1 base from J, leaving 7 bases between. The CDR3 spells CASSIAGIQETQYF. DNA for the CDR3: TGTGCCAGTAGTATAGCCGGGATCCAAGAGACCCAGTACTTC.

This chain joins TRBV3-1 and TRBJ1-1; D gene unclear. The CDR3 covers 13 residues. V was trimmed by 1 base and J by 9 bases, leaving 12 bases between them. In germline, CDR1 is LGHDT, CDR2 YNNKEL (reference sequence). Here the CDR3 DNA reads TGTGCCAGCAGCCAAGGACCAGGCATTCAAGCTTTCTTT. Residues: CASSQGPGIQAFF. Complete variable domain (other parts from reference TRBV3-1 and TRBJ1-1): DTAVSQTPKYLVTQMGNDKSIKCEQNLGHDTMYWYKQDSKKFLKIMFSYNNKELIINETVPNRFSPKSPDKAHLNLHINSLELGDSAVYFCASSQGPGIQAFFGQGTRLTVV.

This clonotype was recorded a few times. The V gene is TRBV12-3 or TRBV12-4, the J gene TRBJ2-7; 7 positions match TRBD1. V shed 5 bases, J shed 0 bases, and the junction held 13 bases outside the gene matches. The CDR3 is 17 amino acids. CDR3 coding DNA: TGTGCCAGCAGTGGCCGGGACAGAAGCCCGAGCTCCTACGAGCAGTACGTC. It specifies CASSGRDRSPSSYEQYV.

The V call is TRBV24-1, the J call TRBJ1-5; 8 bases are shared with TRBD1. Germline loops: CDR1 KGHDR, CDR2 SFDVKD. J gave up 6 bases and V 7 bases, and 7 bases lay outside the gene matches. This CDR3 has 14 residues. The CDR3 spells CATRDRDLSQPQHF. CDR3 bases: TGTGCCACCAGGGACAGGGATTTAAGTCAGCCCCAGCATTTT.

This clonotype was recorded a few times. The chain joins TRBV6-1 to TRBJ1-6; 10 positions match TRBD1. This CDR3 region has 15 residues. V gave up 2 bases and J gave up 10 bases; unmatched junction bases: 5. Germline V CDR1 and CDR2: MNHNS, SASEGT. CDR3 nucleotide sequence: TGTGCCAGCAGTGAAAGGGACAGGGGATCCTCACCCCTCCACTTT. As protein: CASSERDRGSSPLHF.

This rearrangement joins TRBV6-2 or TRBV6-3 to TRBJ1-1; maybe TRBD1 (5 bases). CDR1 and CDR2 (germline): MNHEY, SVGEGT. Trimming took off 6 bases at V and 0 bases at J, with 8 bases between the two ends. The length of the CDR3 is 13 residues. The chain's CDR3 is CASRGTMNTEAFF. In DNA form, the CDR3 reads TGTGCCAGCAGAGGGACGATGAACACTGAAGCTTTCTTT.

The V call is TRBV6-1, the J call TRBJ1-2; no definite D call. Trimming stripped 8 bases from V and 8 bases from J, with 9 bases between. Germline V gene lookup returns CDR1 MNHNS and CDR2 SASEGT. CDR3 length: 10 residues. The CDR3 sequence: CASRRAGYTF. The CDR3 region has the DNA TGTGCCAGCCGAAGAGCGGGCTACACCTTC.

The J gene is TRBJ2-3, the V gene TRBV14, with TRBD2 matching 13 bases. The V segment lost 2 bases and the J segment 7 bases; nucleotides outside the gene matches: 6. This CDR3 has 16 amino acids. Germline lookup yields CDR1 SGHDN and CDR2 FVKESK. This CDR3 reads CASSQTSGGAINTQYF. The CDR3 DNA sequence: TGTGCCAGCAGCCAAACTAGCGGGGGGGCCATAAATACGCAGTATTTT.

This clonotype has ten or more counts. This chain joins TRBV7-9 and TRBJ2-5; D ambiguous. The CDR3 is 13 amino acids. Trimming took off 5 bases at V and 5 bases at J, with 12 bases between the two ends. Germline CDR1 SEHNR, CDR2 FQNEAQ (reference sequence). CDR3 coding DNA: TGTGCCAGCAGCCCGGAATTGGAGGAGACCCAGTACTTC. It encodes CASSPELEETQYF.

This clonotype was counted ten times or more. This chain links TRBV12-3 or TRBV12-4 with TRBJ2-3, with TRBD2 matching over 7 bases. The CDR3 covers 15 residues. The V segment lost 9 bases and the J segment 1 base; nucleotides outside the gene matches: 10. The CDR3 is CASQRGRGGTDTQYF. The CDR3 nucleotides read TGTGCCAGTCAGCGGGGTAGGGGTGGCACAGATACGCAGTATTTT.

This clonotype has just a few counts. The CDR3 spells CASSEPAFF. The DNA for the CDR3 is TGTGCCAGCAGTGAGCCGGCTTTCTTT. The chain uses TRBV6-4 and TRBJ1-1, with D unclear. The ends were cut back, 3 bases at V and 11 bases at J, with 4 bases in the middle. The CDR3 extends over 9 amino acids. Germline lookup yields CDR1 MRHNA and CDR2 SNTAGT.